This T cell receptor beta chain was recovered during a study of shared clonotypes between healthy human individuals. Replicate PCRs from sorted subsets contained around 190 ng DNA, which is tens of thousands of T cell genomes. The protocol was immunoSEQ multiplex PCR, while the TCRdb copy is restricted to in-frame clones and leaves out a portion. The profile shows a few million clones, around nine tenths of them singletons. In the case of this clone: Antigen unknown. The same CDR3 also results from other DNA sequences found in this sample.

Findings and limits, study-wide: On the whole, naive subsets had larger estimated richness than memory subsets had. Sorted-subset sequencing, rarefaction showed, was incomplete despite large depth.

V was trimmed by 1 base and J by 4 bases, leaving 5 bases between them. This CDR3 is 12 amino acids long. Germline CDR1 is SGHRS and CDR2 is YFSETQ. The J gene is TRBJ2-5, the V gene TRBV5-1; D is ambiguous. The specimen was naive CD4+ T cells sorted from blood. The subset here: CD45RA+ positively selected. The sequence was collected from a man aged 18 to 29 in good health. The CDR3 sequence is CASSLPGETQYF. CDR3 nucleotides: TGCGCCAGCAGCTTGCCGGGAGAGACCCAGTACTTC.